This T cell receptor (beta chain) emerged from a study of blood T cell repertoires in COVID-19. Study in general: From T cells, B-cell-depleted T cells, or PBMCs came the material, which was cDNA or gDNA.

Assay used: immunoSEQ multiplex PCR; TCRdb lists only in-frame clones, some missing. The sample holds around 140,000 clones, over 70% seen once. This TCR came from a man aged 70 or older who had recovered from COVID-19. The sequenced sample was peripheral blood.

CDR3 region: CASSLQGTNEKLFF. For the CDR3, the DNA is TGTGCCAGCAGTCTACAGGGGACTAATGAAAAACTGTTTTTT. The chain uses TRBV6-6 and TRBJ1-4; 7 bases fit TRBD1. With V trimmed by 5 bases and J by 2 bases, 2 bases remained unmatched. CDR3 length: 14 residues. Looked up from germline, CDR1 is MNHNY and CDR2 is SVGAGI (reference sequence).